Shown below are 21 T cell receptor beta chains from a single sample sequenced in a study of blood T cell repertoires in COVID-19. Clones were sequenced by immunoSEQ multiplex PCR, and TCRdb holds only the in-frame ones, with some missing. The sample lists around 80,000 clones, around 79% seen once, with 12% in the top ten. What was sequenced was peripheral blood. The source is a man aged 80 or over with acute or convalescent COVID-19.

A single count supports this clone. CDR3 in amino acids: CASSSQGLSGNTIYF. The CDR3 nucleotides read TGTGCCAGCAGCTCCCAGGGTTTATCCGGAAACACCATATATTTT. The chain recombines TRBV7-9 with TRBJ1-3; tentatively, D is TRBD1 (5 bases). The CDR3 spans 15 residues. V lost 4 bases and J 4 bases, leaving 14 bases between the germline ends. CDR1 is SEHNR and CDR2 is FQNEAQ in the germline V gene (reference sequence).

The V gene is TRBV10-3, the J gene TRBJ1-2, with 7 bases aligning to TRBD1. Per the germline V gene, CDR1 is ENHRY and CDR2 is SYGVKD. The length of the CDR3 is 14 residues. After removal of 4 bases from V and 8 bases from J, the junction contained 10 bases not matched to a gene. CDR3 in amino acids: CAISGIDRVEGYTF. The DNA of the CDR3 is TGTGCCATCAGTGGTATCGACAGGGTCGAGGGCTACACCTTC.

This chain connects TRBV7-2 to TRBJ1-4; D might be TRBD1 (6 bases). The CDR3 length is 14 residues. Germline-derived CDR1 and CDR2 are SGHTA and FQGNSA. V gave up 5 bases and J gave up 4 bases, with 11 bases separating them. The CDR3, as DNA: TGTGCCAGCAGCACCGGACAGATTAATGAAAAACTGTTTTTT. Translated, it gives CASSTGQINEKLFF.

CDR3 in amino acids: CASSDSLLLSNQPQHF. In nucleotides, the CDR3 is TGTGCCAGCAGTGACTCCTTATTACTTAGCAATCAGCCCCAGCATTTT. V is TRBV6-4 and J is TRBJ1-5, with unresolved D. V lost 0 bases and J lost 0, with 9 bases in between. The CDR3 is made up of 16 amino acids. The germline CDR1 and CDR2 sequences are MRHNA and SNTAGT.

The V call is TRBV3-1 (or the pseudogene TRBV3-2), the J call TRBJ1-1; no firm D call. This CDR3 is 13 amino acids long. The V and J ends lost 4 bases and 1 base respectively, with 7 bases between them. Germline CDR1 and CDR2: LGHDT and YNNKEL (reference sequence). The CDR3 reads CASSPTWNTEAFF. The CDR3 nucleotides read TGTGCCAGCAGCCCCACATGGAACACTGAAGCTTTCTTT.

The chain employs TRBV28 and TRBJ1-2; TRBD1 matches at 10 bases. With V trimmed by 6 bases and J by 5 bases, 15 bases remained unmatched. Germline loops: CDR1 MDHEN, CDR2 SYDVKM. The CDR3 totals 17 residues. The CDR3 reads CASSKGQGVKGVYGYTF. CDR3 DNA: TGTGCCAGCAGCAAAGGACAGGGGGTTAAAGGGGTGTATGGCTACACCTTC.

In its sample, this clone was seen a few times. The CDR3 sequence: CASSQVQRGAGETQYF. Here the CDR3 DNA reads TGTGCCAGCAGCCAAGTGCAGCGGGGGGCGGGGGAGACCCAGTACTTC. J is TRBJ2-5 and V is TRBV3-1 (or the pseudogene TRBV3-2); 9 nucleotides line up with TRBD2. From germline, CDR1 is LGHDT and CDR2 YNNKEL (reference sequence). The CDR3 is 16 amino acids. The junction had 8 bases not matched to a gene; V was cut back by 1 base and J by 5 bases.

The CDR3 loop is CASSYRATGELFF. For the CDR3, the DNA is TGTGCCAGCAGCTATCGAGCCACCGGGGAGCTGTTTTTT. The chain joins TRBV5-6 to TRBJ2-2; D is unresolved. Germline V gives CDR1 SGHDT, CDR2 YYEEEE. The CDR3 extends over 13 amino acids. Trimming pared 3 bases from V and 4 bases from J, leaving 7 bases between. Drawing the rest from reference TRBV5-6 and TRBJ2-2, the complete variable domain is DAGVTQSPTHLIKTRGQQVTLRCSPKSGHDTVSWYQQALGQGPQFIFQYYEEEERQRGNFPDRFSGHQFPNYSSELNVNALLLGDSALYLCASSYRATGELFFGEGSRLTVL.

CDR3 residues: CASSVQGNTGELFF. DNA for the CDR3: TGTGCCAGCAGCGTGCAGGGGAACACCGGGGAGCTGTTTTTT. The chain links TRBV9 to TRBJ2-2, with TRBD1 as a possible D gene (5 bases). Germline V gene sequence: CDR1 SGDLS, CDR2 YYNGEE. Trimming cost V 2 bases and J 1 base, with 6 bases left between them. The CDR3 has 14 residues. Variable domain in full (rest from reference TRBV9 and TRBJ2-2): DSGVTQTPKHLITATGQRVTLRCSPRSGDLSVYWYQQSLDQGLQFLIQYYNGEERAKGNILERFSAQQFPDLHSELNLSSLELGDSALYFCASSVQGNTGELFFGEGSRLTVL.

CDR3 in amino acids: CASSLGASGEKLFF. The CDR3, as DNA: TGTGCCAGCAGCTTAGGGGCCTCGGGTGAAAAACTGTTTTTT. The genes are TRBV13 and TRBJ1-4; D unresolved. The V end was cut by 0 bases, the J end by 7 bases, with 9 bases between. The CDR3 extends over 14 amino acids. Germline lookup yields CDR1 PRHDT and CDR2 FYEKMQ (reference sequence).

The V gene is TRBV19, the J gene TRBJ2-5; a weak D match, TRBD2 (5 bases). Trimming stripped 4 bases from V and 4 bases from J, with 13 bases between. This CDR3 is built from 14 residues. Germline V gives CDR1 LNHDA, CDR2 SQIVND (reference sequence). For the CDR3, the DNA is TGTGCCAGTAGTACCTCCGGGGTAGGAGAGACCCAGTACTTC. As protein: CASSTSGVGETQYF.

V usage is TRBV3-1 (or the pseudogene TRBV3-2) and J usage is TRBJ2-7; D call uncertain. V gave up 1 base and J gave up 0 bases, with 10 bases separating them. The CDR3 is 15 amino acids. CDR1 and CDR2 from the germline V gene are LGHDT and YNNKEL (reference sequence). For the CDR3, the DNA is TGTGCCAGCAGCCAAGCTTATTCGAGCTCCTACGAGCAGTACTTC. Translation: CASSQAYSSSYEQYF.

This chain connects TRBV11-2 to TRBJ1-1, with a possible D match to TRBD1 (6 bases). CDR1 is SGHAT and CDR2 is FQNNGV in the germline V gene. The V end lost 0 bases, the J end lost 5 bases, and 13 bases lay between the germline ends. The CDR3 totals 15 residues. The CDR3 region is CASSLDQGGGTEAFF. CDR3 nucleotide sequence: TGTGCCAGCAGCTTAGACCAGGGAGGGGGAACTGAAGCTTTCTTT. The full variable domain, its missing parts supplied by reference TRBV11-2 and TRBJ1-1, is EAGVAQSPRYKIIEKRQSVAFWCNPISGHATLYWYQQILGQGPKLLIQFQNNGVVDDSQLPKDRFSAERLKGVDSTLKIQPAKLEDSAVYLCASSLDQGGGTEAFFGQGTRLTVV.

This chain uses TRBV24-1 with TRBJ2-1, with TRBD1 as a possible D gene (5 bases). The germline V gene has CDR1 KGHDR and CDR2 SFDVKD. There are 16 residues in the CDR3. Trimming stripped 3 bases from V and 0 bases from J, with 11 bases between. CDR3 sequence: CATSDTGGSSYNEQFF. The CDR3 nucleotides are TGTGCCACCAGTGATACAGGTGGTAGCTCCTACAATGAGCAGTTCTTC.

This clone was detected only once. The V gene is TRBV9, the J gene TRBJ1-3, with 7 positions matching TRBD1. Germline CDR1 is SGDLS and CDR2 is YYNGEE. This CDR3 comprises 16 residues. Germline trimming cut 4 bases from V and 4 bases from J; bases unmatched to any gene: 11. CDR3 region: CASSSPRGQVGNTIYF. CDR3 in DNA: TGTGCCAGCAGCTCCCCTAGGGGGCAGGTAGGAAACACCATATATTTT.

The chain's CDR3 is CASSELRGTEAFF. The CDR3, as DNA: TGCGCCAGCAGTGAGTTGCGAGGAACTGAAGCTTTCTTT. The chain is built from TRBV10-1 and TRBJ1-1, with D unresolved. CDR3 size: 13 residues. Germline loops: CDR1 WNHNN, CDR2 SYGVQD (reference sequence). V was trimmed by 1 base and J by 5 bases, leaving 8 bases between them.

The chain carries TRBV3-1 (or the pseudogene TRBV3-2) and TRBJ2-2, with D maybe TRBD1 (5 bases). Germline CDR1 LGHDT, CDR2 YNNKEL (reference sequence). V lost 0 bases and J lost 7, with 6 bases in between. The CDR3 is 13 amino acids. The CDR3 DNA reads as TGTGCCAGCAGCCAAGATCAGGGCGGGGAGCTGTTTTTT. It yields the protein CASSQDQGGELFF.

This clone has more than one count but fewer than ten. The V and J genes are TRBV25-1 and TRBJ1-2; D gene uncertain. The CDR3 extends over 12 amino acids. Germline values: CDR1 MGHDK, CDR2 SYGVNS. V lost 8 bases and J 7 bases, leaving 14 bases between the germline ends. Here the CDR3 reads CASLEVRAGYTF. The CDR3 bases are TGTGCCAGCCTAGAGGTGAGGGCTGGCTACACCTTC.

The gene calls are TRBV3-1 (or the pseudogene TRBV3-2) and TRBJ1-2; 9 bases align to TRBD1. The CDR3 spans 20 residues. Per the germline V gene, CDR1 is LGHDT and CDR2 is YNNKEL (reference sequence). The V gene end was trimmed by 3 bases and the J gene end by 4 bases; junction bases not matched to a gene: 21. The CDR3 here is CASSHPQGWGQGGLSYGYTF. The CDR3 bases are TGTGCCAGCAGCCACCCTCAAGGTTGGGGACAGGGCGGGTTAAGCTATGGCTACACCTTC.

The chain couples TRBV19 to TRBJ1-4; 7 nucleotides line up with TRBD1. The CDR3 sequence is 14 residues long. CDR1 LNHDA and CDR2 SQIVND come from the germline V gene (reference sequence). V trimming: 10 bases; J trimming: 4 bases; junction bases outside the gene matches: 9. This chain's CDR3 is CATSSGQRNEKLFF. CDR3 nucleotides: TGTGCCACAAGCTCGGGACAGCGTAATGAAAAACTGTTTTTT.

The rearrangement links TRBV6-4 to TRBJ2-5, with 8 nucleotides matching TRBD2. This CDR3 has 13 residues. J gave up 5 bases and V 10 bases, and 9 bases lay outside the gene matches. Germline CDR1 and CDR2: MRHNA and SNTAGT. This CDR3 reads CATDGGDWETQYF. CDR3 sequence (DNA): TGTGCCACGGACGGGGGGGATTGGGAGACCCAGTACTTC.